Shown below are 27 T cell receptor beta chains from a single sample sequenced in a study of radiotherapy plus CTLA-4 blockade in lung cancer (dated by TCRdb to the late 2010s). The method was the immunoSEQ multiplex PCR assay. TCRdb obtained this table from immuneACCESS and retained in-frame rearrangements with V and J assigned. These tables miss some clones; where compared with another copy, unresolved V genes account for less than half of the shortfall, and the remainder is unexplained. The sample includes approximately 76,000 clones, with around 79% observed a single time. 3% to 4.5% of the sample is taken by the ten largest. The material sequenced was peripheral blood, taken from a patient treated with radiotherapy plus ipilimumab. These receptors originate from a human donor with non-small cell lung cancer who had a partial response to radiotherapy plus ipilimumab. Some clones in this sample may be carry-over from other donors' samples.

The chain is built from TRBV7-6 and TRBJ1-1; tentatively, D is TRBD1 (6 bases). Trimming took 5 bases from V and 7 from J, leaving 20 bases between them. CDR1 and CDR2 from the germline V gene are SGHVS and FNYEAQ. The CDR3 covers 15 residues. The CDR3 protein is CASSGRGGAFGEAFF. In DNA, the CDR3 is TGTGCCAGCAGCGGAAGGGGGGGCGCCTTTGGTGAAGCTTTCTTT.

The chain employs TRBV29-1 and TRBJ1-3, with a weak D call TRBD1 (6 bases). This CDR3 is built from 14 residues. Germline assignment: CDR1 SQVTM and CDR2 ANQGSEA. V gave up 7 bases and J gave up 0 bases, with 13 bases separating them. The CDR3 spells CSASGVYSGNTIYF. The CDR3, as DNA: TGCAGCGCCTCAGGGGTTTACTCTGGAAACACCATATATTTT.

The rearrangement joins TRBV2 to TRBJ1-5; D not resolved. Germline V gene sequence: CDR1 SNHLY, CDR2 FYNNEI. Trimming stripped 5 bases from V and 1 base from J, with 3 bases between. This CDR3 contains 12 residues. DNA of the CDR3: TGTGCCAGCAGTCTAAGCAATCAGCCCCAGCATTTT. Its translation is CASSLSNQPQHF.

The chain has TRBV19 and TRBJ2-3; 11 bases are shared with TRBD2. Germline CDR1 is LNHDA and CDR2 is SQIVND (reference sequence). This CDR3 region has 15 residues. Trimming removed 7 bases from V and 4 bases from J; junction bases left unmatched: 7. The CDR3 region is CASKASGGPPDTQYF. CDR3 bases: TGTGCCAGTAAGGCTAGCGGGGGGCCCCCAGATACGCAGTATTTT.

The J gene is TRBJ2-7, the V gene TRBV4-2, with D perhaps matching TRBD1 (6 bases). Germline V lookup: CDR1 LGHNA, CDR2 YNFKEQ. The CDR3 is made up of 14 amino acids. V dropped 4 bases and J dropped 3 bases, with 13 bases sitting between them. The CDR3 protein is CASSPAPQGYEQYF. The CDR3, as DNA: TGTGCCAGCAGCCCCGCCCCACAGGGCTACGAGCAGTACTTC.

V is TRBV19 and J is TRBJ2-2; D possibly corresponds to TRBD2 (5 bases). This CDR3 has 15 amino acids. V was trimmed by 1 base and J by 1 base, leaving 7 bases between them. Germline CDR1 reads LNHDA; CDR2 reads SQIVND (reference sequence). CDR3 bases: TGTGCCAGTAGTATAGCCGCGGGGAACACCGGGGAGCTGTTTTTT. Translation: CASSIAAGNTGELFF.

The CDR3: CASGRPYEQYF. The DNA of the CDR3 is TGTGCCAGCGGGAGGCCTTACGAGCAGTACTTC. V is TRBV28 and J is TRBJ2-7, with a weak D call TRBD2 (6 bases). Germline values: CDR1 MDHEN, CDR2 SYDVKM. The V gene lost 8 bases and the J gene lost 4 bases, with 9 bases spanning the gap. CDR3 size: 11 residues. The entire variable domain, with the rest obtained from reference TRBV28 and TRBJ2-7, is as follows: DVKVTQSSRYLVKRTGEKVFLECVQDMDHENMFWYRQDPGLGLRLIYFSYDVKMKEKGDIPEGYSVSREKKERFSLILESASTNQTSMYLCASGRPYEQYFGPGTRLTVT.

V gene TRBV20-1 combines with J gene TRBJ1-2; unclear D gene. This CDR3 is built from 10 residues. V was trimmed by 5 bases and J by 5 bases, leaving 6 bases between them. Germline CDR1 reads DFQATT; CDR2 reads SNEGSKA (reference sequence). The CDR3, as DNA: TGCAGTGCTGGCTCATATGGCTACACCTTC. This gives the protein CSAGSYGYTF.

The gene calls are TRBV7-8 and TRBJ2-1, with 9 bases fitting TRBD2. The V gene end was trimmed by 4 bases and the J gene end by 6 bases; junction bases not matched to a gene: 7. CDR3 length equals 15 residues. Germline CDR1 and CDR2: SGHVS and FQNEAQ. The CDR3 sequence is CASSSSGGWFNEQFF. The CDR3 DNA reads TGTGCCAGCAGCTCGAGCGGGGGGTGGTTCAATGAGCAGTTCTTC.

The J gene is TRBJ2-5, the V gene TRBV19; 7 positions agree with TRBD2. V lost 3 bases, J lost 5 bases, and 9 bases stayed unmatched. The CDR3 consists of 15 residues. CDR1 is LNHDA and CDR2 is SQIVND in the germline V gene (reference sequence). CDR3 sequence: CASSMGRGGTETQYF. The DNA of the CDR3 is TGTGCCAGTAGTATGGGGCGGGGAGGGACGGAGACCCAGTACTTC.

This chain uses TRBV28 with TRBJ1-2; maybe TRBD1 (6 bases). The germline V gene has CDR1 MDHEN and CDR2 SYDVKM. This CDR3 comprises 15 residues. V dropped 6 bases and J dropped 5 bases, with 19 bases sitting between them. The CDR3 sequence is CASSPRGGGWYGYTF. The CDR3 bases are TGTGCCAGCAGCCCCAGGGGAGGGGGTTGGTATGGCTACACCTTC.

The V call is TRBV7-2, the J call TRBJ2-7; maybe TRBD1 (6 bases). CDR1 is SGHTA and CDR2 is FQGNSA in the germline V gene. V was pared by 3 bases and J by 3 bases, with 15 bases between. The CDR3 totals 15 residues. CDR3 nucleotides: TGTGCCAGCAGCTTGGACCAAGGGACACACTACGAGCAGTACTTC. It encodes CASSLDQGTHYEQYF.

The chain is built from TRBV27 and TRBJ2-1; TRBD1 agrees at 8 bases. The CDR3 runs 16 residues. V lost 7 bases to trimming and J lost 1 base; unmatched junction nucleotides: 9. Germline-derived CDR1 and CDR2 are MNHEY and SMNVEV (reference sequence). CDR3 nucleotides: TGTGCCAGCAAGGGCAGGGGGCATCGATCCTACAATGAGCAGTTCTTC. Protein sequence: CASKGRGHRSYNEQFF.

This clone was detected only a few times. The gene calls are TRBV7-9 and TRBJ2-1; 13 nucleotides match TRBD2. With 7 bases clipped from V and 12 bases from J, the junction kept 15 bases outside the gene matches. Germline loops: CDR1 SEHNR, CDR2 FQNEAQ (reference sequence). The CDR3 totals 16 residues. The CDR3 sequence: CASTNSGLAGVGLQFF. The CDR3 coding sequence is TGTGCCAGCACCAATAGTGGACTAGCGGGAGTGGGGCTGCAGTTCTTC.

This clone has just a few counts. This chain joins TRBV2 and TRBJ2-1; D uncertain. CDR3 length: 13 amino acids. Trimming removed 1 base at V and 3 bases at J, with 4 bases between. Germline loops: CDR1 SNHLY, CDR2 FYNNEI. The CDR3 nucleotides are TGTGCCAGCAGTGAAGGCTACTACAATGAGCAGTTCTTC. This translates into CASSEGYYNEQFF.

This chain joins TRBV7-3 and TRBJ2-7, with D possibly matching TRBD1 (5 bases). Germline CDR1 and CDR2: SGHTA and FQGTGA. With 0 bases removed from V and 9 bases from J, the gap between germline ends came to 12 bases. This CDR3 is 13 amino acids long. CDR3 DNA sequence: TGTGCCAGCAGCTTAACGGCAGGGATCGGGCAGTACTTC. It yields the protein CASSLTAGIGQYF.

In its sample, this clone was seen a few times. V usage is TRBV28 and J usage is TRBJ2-7, with TRBD2 matching over 7 bases. This CDR3 is 15 amino acids long. The germline V gene encodes CDR1 MDHEN and CDR2 SYDVKM. The V and J ends lost 8 bases and 1 base, in that order; junction bases with no gene match: 11. The CDR3 here is CASVSWGGGSYEQYF. The CDR3 DNA reads TGTGCCAGCGTATCCTGGGGGGGTGGGTCCTACGAGCAGTACTTC.

The gene calls are TRBV11-3 and TRBJ2-7; unclear D gene. Germline V gene data show CDR1 as SGHNT and CDR2 as YENEEA. The CDR3 has 12 amino acids. V was clipped by 0 bases and J by 3 bases, with 3 bases between them. Here the CDR3 reads CASSLDLYEQYF. The CDR3 coding sequence is TGTGCCAGCAGCTTAGACCTCTACGAGCAGTACTTC.

The chain has TRBV2 and TRBJ1-4; weak D call: TRBD1 (6 bases). With 2 bases removed from V and 2 bases from J, the gap between germline ends came to 15 bases. This CDR3 is built from 17 residues. CDR1 and CDR2 (germline): SNHLY, FYNNEI. CDR3 nucleotide sequence: TGTGCCAGCAGTGAATTCCCCGTAACAGGGACTAATGAAAAACTGTTTTTT. Translated: CASSEFPVTGTNEKLFF.

The rearrangement joins TRBV30 to TRBJ1-5; 7 bases align to TRBD1. Losses at the gene ends were 0 bases for V and 4 bases for J; bases not matched to a gene: 6. The CDR3 covers 15 residues. CDR1 GTSNPN and CDR2 SVGIG come from the germline V gene (reference sequence). The DNA of the CDR3 is TGTGCCTGGAGTGTCGGACAACAGGGGAATCAGCCCCAGCATTTT. Protein sequence: CAWSVGQQGNQPQHF.

Details on this clone: Other DNA sequences in the same sample also yield this CDR3. CDR3 in DNA: TGTGCCAGCAGTCGACTCGGAACCTACGAGCAGTACTTC. Residues: CASSRLGTYEQYF. The rearrangement uses TRBV27 and TRBJ2-7; no definite D call. Trimming left V 5 bases short and J 2 bases short, with 10 bases between. The CDR3 is 13 amino acids. Looked up from germline, CDR1 is MNHEY and CDR2 is SMNVEV (reference sequence).

This chain links TRBV7-9 with TRBJ1-2, with D perhaps matching TRBD1 (6 bases). Trimming shortened V by 5 bases and J by 5 bases, and 12 bases separated the two germline ends. Germline-derived CDR1 and CDR2 are SEHNR and FQNEAQ (reference sequence). The CDR3 runs to 13 residues. The DNA of the CDR3 is TGTGCCAGCAGCGTGGACCAGGGGTATGGCTACACCTTC. Its translation is CASSVDQGYGYTF.

V usage is TRBV6-6 and J usage is TRBJ2-1; tentatively, D is TRBD1 (6 bases). This CDR3 is 12 amino acids long. The germline V gene has CDR1 MNHNY and CDR2 SVGAGI (reference sequence). With 5 bases removed from V and 9 bases from J, the gap between germline ends came to 11 bases. CDR3 in amino acids: CASSLTGREQFF. The CDR3 DNA sequence: TGTGCCAGCAGTCTTACAGGGCGTGAGCAGTTCTTC.

V is TRBV28 and J is TRBJ2-3, with 8 positions matching TRBD2. Trimming cost V 6 bases and J 6 bases; bases outside gene matches: 8. The CDR3 is 14 amino acids. Germline V CDR1 and CDR2: MDHEN, SYDVKM. CDR3 protein: CASRLGGARDTQYF. CDR3 nucleotides: TGTGCCAGCAGACTCGGGGGGGCCAGGGATACGCAGTATTTT.

This clone occurred once. V gene TRBV4-1 combines with J gene TRBJ2-5; possible D gene TRBD2, 6 bases. The CDR3 consists of 15 residues. Germline V lookup: CDR1 MGHRA, CDR2 YSYEKL. The germline V and J ends were trimmed by 4 bases and 5 bases, with 17 bases remaining between them. CDR3 sequence reads: CASSRGSGTWETQYF. CDR3 bases: TGCGCCAGCAGCCGAGGGTCCGGGACTTGGGAGACCCAGTACTTC.

This clone was seen only a few times. This sequence joins TRBV6-5 and TRBJ2-7, with TRBD1 matching over 8 bases. The trim removed 5 bases at V and 10 bases at J, leaving 13 bases unmatched. Germline lookup yields CDR1 MNHEY and CDR2 SVGAGI. CDR3 length: 14 amino acids. CDR3 loop: CASSPDRENEGQYF. The DNA of the CDR3 is TGTGCCAGCAGTCCGGACAGGGAAAATGAGGGCCAGTACTTC.

This chain links TRBV6-6 with TRBJ1-2; TRBD1 might be the D (6 bases). The germline gives CDR1 MNHNY, CDR2 SVGAGI (reference sequence). The CDR3 has 12 amino acids. Trimming pared 2 bases from V and 6 bases from J, leaving 7 bases between. CDR3 sequence (DNA): TGTGCCAGCAGTTACAGGGGGAATGGCTACACCTTC. Translated: CASSYRGNGYTF.